This T cell receptor (beta chain) was sequenced in a study of CD8 T cells in Susac syndrome. The CDR3 runs 13 residues. Germline V gene lookup returns CDR1 SQVTM and CDR2 ANQGSEA. The RNA, about 0.5 to 1 ug, was put through reverse transcription using random hexamers. TCRdb processed the immunoSEQ multiplex PCR reads anew with MiXCR; each CDR3 protein has one entry. The sample holds about 150,000 distinct CDR3 sequences; 95% are singletons and the top ten take over 0.15%. This clonotype occurred a few times. At one end, the junction sequence differs from germline, possibly due to a read error. This chain joins TRBV29-1 and TRBJ2-7; TRBD1 matches 7 bases. The source material was CD8+ T cells from PBMCs. The receptor comes from a human donor with Susac syndrome. CDR3 loop: CSVEGQSSYEQYF. In DNA form, the CDR3 reads TGTAGCGTTGAGGGACAGTCCTCCTACGAGCAGTACTTC.